One and the same sample provided the 30 T cell receptor beta chains below, sequenced in a study of OX40 agonist ivuxolimab in advanced cancers. Sequencing was performed with immunoSEQ multiplex PCR; in TCRdb, only in-frame clones are kept and a portion is missing. Of tens of thousands of clones in the sample, 80% to 90% were seen once. Sequenced here: CD4+ or CD8+ T cells sorted from blood, sampled in a trial of the OX40 agonist ivuxolimab. Receptors originate from an adult with an advanced solid tumor such as melanoma, head and neck, liver or kidney cancer.

The sample holds one count of this clone. The rearrangement links TRBV13 to TRBJ2-7; D may be TRBD1 (5 bases). V was trimmed by 5 bases and J by 2 bases, leaving 13 bases between them. The CDR3 runs 14 residues. Per the germline V gene, CDR1 is PRHDT and CDR2 is FYEKMQ (reference sequence). CDR3 DNA: TGTGCCAGCAGCACGCCACAGGACCCCTACGAGCAGTACTTC. Its translation is CASSTPQDPYEQYF.

The V gene is TRBV6-5, the J gene TRBJ1-2, with 7 nucleotides matching TRBD1. The CDR3 sequence is 15 residues long. The V gene's germline CDR1 is MNHEY and CDR2 SVGAGI. V was pared by 0 bases and J by 6 bases, with 7 bases of the junction left unmatched. The CDR3 protein is CASSYSLSGQDGYTF. DNA for the CDR3: TGTGCCAGCAGTTACTCGCTATCCGGACAGGATGGCTACACCTTC.

This clone was recorded a few times. CDR3 sequence reads: CASSLNRGETQYF. For the CDR3, the DNA is TGTGCCAGCAGCCTAAACCGAGGAGAGACCCAGTACTTC. The rearrangement links TRBV9 to TRBJ2-5; D gene unclear. Germline values: CDR1 SGDLS, CDR2 YYNGEE. This CDR3 has 13 residues. The germline V and J ends were trimmed by 4 bases and 4 bases, with 11 bases remaining between them.

This rearrangement joins TRBV19 to TRBJ1-1; D ambiguous. CDR1 is LNHDA and CDR2 is SQIVND in the germline V gene (reference sequence). V was clipped by 3 bases and J by 0 bases, with 8 bases between them. The CDR3 contains 14 residues. CDR3 nucleotide sequence: TGTGCCAGTAGTATCCACCCAATGAACACTGAAGCTTTCTTT. Translated, it gives CASSIHPMNTEAFF.

V usage is TRBV2 and J usage is TRBJ1-5, with D uncertain. Germline values: CDR1 SNHLY, CDR2 FYNNEI. Deletions cut 0 bases from V and 1 base from J, with 19 bases between. The CDR3 loop spans 19 amino acids. The CDR3 nucleotides are TGTGCCAGCAGTGAAGCGCTTGAGGGAGCAGCACCCAGCAATCAGCCCCAGCATTTT. Translated, it gives CASSEALEGAAPSNQPQHF.

Regarding this clone: Other nucleotide sequences from this sample produce the same CDR3. The gene calls are TRBV29-1 and TRBJ2-1; the D is unclear. CDR3 length equals 12 residues. Per germline, CDR1 SQVTM and CDR2 ANQGSEA. Trimming removed 5 bases at V and 6 bases at J, with 11 bases between. The CDR3 nucleotides read TGCAGCGTTCCTTCTGGTCGCAATGAGCAGTTCTTC. It translates to CSVPSGRNEQFF.

This clone occurred once. V usage is TRBV28 and J usage is TRBJ1-3; D remains unclear. CDR1 MDHEN and CDR2 SYDVKM come from the germline V gene. The CDR3 loop spans 16 amino acids. Deletions cut 4 bases from V and 0 bases from J, with 13 bases between. The CDR3 loop is CASSYREAASGNTIYF. CDR3 DNA: TGTGCCAGCAGTTATAGGGAAGCGGCCTCTGGAAACACCATATATTTT.

The rearrangement joins TRBV27 to TRBJ1-1; D remains unclear. CDR3 size: 15 residues. Trimming removed 8 bases at V and 0 bases at J, with 16 bases between. CDR1 MNHEY and CDR2 SMNVEV come from the germline V gene (reference sequence). CDR3 region: CASSIADRMNTEAFF. CDR3 nucleotides: TGTGCCAGCTCCATTGCGGACCGTATGAACACTGAAGCTTTCTTT.

The V and J genes are TRBV5-1 and TRBJ2-5; 8 nucleotides align to TRBD1. V was clipped by 3 bases and J by 10 bases; unmatched bases: 17. There are 16 residues in the CDR3. From germline, CDR1 is SGHRS and CDR2 YFSETQ. The CDR3 DNA reads as TGCGCCAGCAGCTCCTCGGACAGGGTAATTGGGAAGGACCAGTACTTC. Translating gives CASSSSDRVIGKDQYF.

The chain is built from TRBV4-2 and TRBJ2-7; possibly TRBD1 for D (6 bases). The germline V and J ends were trimmed by 3 bases and 5 bases, with 14 bases remaining between them. The CDR3 has 14 amino acids. The germline gives CDR1 LGHNA, CDR2 YNFKEQ. The CDR3 region has the DNA TGTGCCAGCAGCCATTACAGGGTTGCCGACGAGCAGTACTTC. Translation gives CASSHYRVADEQYF.

CDR3 in DNA: TGTGCCAGCAGTTACGGGGCTAGCGGGAGTCTCGAGCAGTACTTC. Protein product: CASSYGASGSLEQYF. The chain employs TRBV6-6 and TRBJ2-7; 10 bases map to TRBD2. J lost 6 bases, V lost 2 bases, and 7 bases had no gene match. Germline V lookup: CDR1 MNHNY, CDR2 SVGAGI (reference sequence). The CDR3 runs to 15 residues.

This clone was observed a few times. J is TRBJ2-1 and V is TRBV9; 8 bases agree with TRBD2. The CDR3 extends over 16 amino acids. Losses at the gene ends were 1 base for V and 5 bases for J; bases not matched to a gene: 8. Germline V gives CDR1 SGDLS, CDR2 YYNGEE. CDR3 DNA: TGTGCCAGCAGCGTACGGGTTAGCGGGGCCCACAATGAGCAGTTCTTC. Its protein is CASSVRVSGAHNEQFF. Full variable domain (missing parts from reference TRBV9 and TRBJ2-1): DSGVTQTPKHLITATGQRVTLRCSPRSGDLSVYWYQQSLDQGLQFLIQYYNGEERAKGNILERFSAQQFPDLHSELNLSSLELGDSALYFCASSVRVSGAHNEQFFGPGTRLTVL.

The chain couples TRBV11-3 to TRBJ2-1; the match to TRBD2 covers 11 bases. Germline trimming cut 7 bases from V and 7 bases from J; bases unmatched to any gene: 6. The CDR3 consists of 14 residues. Germline CDR1 and CDR2: SGHNT and YENEEA. The CDR3 coding sequence is TGTGCCAGCACCCTAGCGGGAGGTAAAAATGAGCAGTTCTTC. Translating gives CASTLAGGKNEQFF.

This sequence joins TRBV9 and TRBJ2-2; 9 nucleotides line up with TRBD2. V was pared by 4 bases and J by 0 bases, with 10 bases of the junction left unmatched. CDR3 length: 18 residues. Germline CDR1 reads SGDLS; CDR2 reads YYNGEE. CDR3 in DNA: TGTGCCAGCAGCCTTCCCTCTAGCGGGGTAACGAACACCGGGGAGCTGTTTTTT. Its protein is CASSLPSSGVTNTGELFF.

As to this clone: One end of the junction is discordant with germline, which a read error may explain. The chain links TRBV7-7 to TRBJ2-3; no definite D call. The CDR3 loop spans 14 amino acids. Germline V CDR1 and CDR2: SSHAT, FNYEAQ (reference sequence). CDR3 nucleotide sequence: TGTGCTAGCAGCTTAACCATTTCCGAAGATACGCAGTATTTT. Translating it yields CASSLTISEDTQYF.

The chain has TRBV19 and TRBJ2-3; 9 positions match TRBD2. The ends lost 10 bases at V and 0 bases at J; junction bases unmatched: 20. The V gene's germline CDR1 is LNHDA and CDR2 SQIVND (reference sequence). This CDR3 has 19 amino acids. The CDR3 sequence: CAIRQRVAGASTSTDTQYF. The CDR3 coding sequence is TGTGCCATCCGACAGAGGGTAGCGGGGGCCTCGACTAGCACAGATACGCAGTATTTT.

The chain has TRBV30 and TRBJ2-3; D is ambiguous. Trimming removed 3 bases from V and 2 bases from J, with 12 bases in between. Germline lookup yields CDR1 GTSNPN and CDR2 SVGIG (reference sequence). This CDR3 region has 14 residues. CDR3 sequence (DNA): TGTGCCTGGAGCTTAATAGGCAACACAGATACGCAGTATTTT. Amino acids: CAWSLIGNTDTQYF.

The rearrangement uses TRBV28 and TRBJ2-1; D is uncertain. Deletions cut 3 bases from V and 4 bases from J, with 7 bases between. The CDR3 runs to 13 residues. CDR1 and CDR2 (germline): MDHEN, SYDVKM. CDR3 loop: CASSFAEYNEQFF. The CDR3 bases are TGTGCCAGCAGTTTCGCGGAGTACAATGAGCAGTTCTTC.

Concerning this clone: A read error is likely, as this CDR3 ends without the conserved phenylalanine or tryptophan. The DNA is omitted, as the CDR3 cannot be located on it reliably, and the CDR3 follows TCRdb's listing. The J gene is TRBJ2-4, the V gene TRBV30; the D call TRBD1 from the table was never checked on the DNA. Counting both end residues, the CDR3 totals 11 amino acids. The V gene's germline CDR1 is GTSNPN and CDR2 SVGIG (reference sequence). The CDR3 reads CAWSTGLEVQL.

The chain carries TRBV19 and TRBJ2-7; TRBD1 matches at 12 bases. Per germline, CDR1 LNHDA and CDR2 SQIVND (reference sequence). The CDR3 length is 14 residues. The J segment lost 7 bases and the V segment lost 9 bases, leaving 10 bases of the junction unmatched. DNA of the CDR3: TGTGCCAGCCGAACGGGACAGGGGGCGGGGGAGCAGTACTTC. Amino acids: CASRTGQGAGEQYF.

The J gene is TRBJ1-2, the V gene TRBV2; TRBD1 might be the D (5 bases). Looked up from germline, CDR1 is SNHLY and CDR2 is FYNNEI. The CDR3 loop spans 15 amino acids. Trimming cost V 2 bases and J 3 bases, with 13 bases left between them. CDR3 region: CASSETGGDYYGYTF. The CDR3 DNA reads TGTGCCAGCAGTGAAACGGGGGGGGACTACTATGGCTACACCTTC.

The V and J genes are TRBV19 and TRBJ1-3; no clear D. The CDR3 consists of 15 residues. Trimming removed 1 base at V and 4 bases at J, with 11 bases between. Germline V lookup: CDR1 LNHDA, CDR2 SQIVND (reference sequence). CDR3 bases: TGTGCCAGTAGTATAGCAGGCAGAAGAGGAAACACCATATATTTT. Protein product: CASSIAGRRGNTIYF. The full variable domain, rest sourced from reference TRBV19 and TRBJ1-3, is DGGITQSPKYLFRKEGQNVTLSCEQNLNHDAMYWYRQDPGQGLRLIYYSQIVNDFQKGDIAEGYSVSREKKESFPLTVTSAQKNPTAFYLCASSIAGRRGNTIYFGEGSWLTVV.

This clone appeared once. The chain uses TRBV7-8 and TRBJ1-2; 9 nucleotides align to TRBD1. Trimming took 5 bases from V and 7 from J; bases not matched to a gene: 5. Germline V gives CDR1 SGHVS, CDR2 FQNEAQ. The CDR3 totals 13 residues. CDR3 protein: CASSPQGALGYTF. CDR3 DNA sequence: TGTGCCAGCAGCCCACAGGGGGCGCTTGGCTACACCTTC.

This chain links TRBV2 with TRBJ2-7; 9 positions match TRBD1. V was pared by 7 bases and J by 5 bases, with 6 bases of the junction left unmatched. Germline assignment: CDR1 SNHLY and CDR2 FYNNEI. The CDR3 runs to 13 residues. This chain's CDR3 is CASIGQGKNEQYF. The CDR3 DNA is TGTGCCAGCATCGGACAGGGGAAGAACGAGCAGTACTTC.

This clone was observed a few times. The rearrangement joins TRBV9 to TRBJ2-3; 8 bases are shared with TRBD2. V was clipped by 3 bases and J by 3 bases; unmatched bases: 15. The CDR3 spans 18 residues. Looked up from germline, CDR1 is SGDLS and CDR2 is YYNGEE. Here the CDR3 reads CASSEPLTGGRSTDTQYF. The CDR3 DNA reads as TGTGCCAGCAGCGAGCCCTTGACGGGGGGGCGGAGTACAGATACGCAGTATTTT.

The rearrangement uses TRBV7-9 and TRBJ2-1; D gene uncertain. Looked up from germline, CDR1 is SEHNR and CDR2 is FQNEAQ (reference sequence). The V end lost 5 bases, the J end lost 0 bases, and 11 bases lay between the germline ends. The CDR3 totals 15 residues. The CDR3 bases are TGTGCCAGCAGCCCCCCGACCCTCTCCTACAATGAGCAGTTCTTC. Translated, it gives CASSPPTLSYNEQFF.

The chain uses TRBV28 and TRBJ2-7, with TRBD1 as a possible D gene (5 bases). CDR1 and CDR2 (germline): MDHEN, SYDVKM. Deletions cut 5 bases from V and 3 bases from J, with 11 bases between. This CDR3 has 13 amino acids. This CDR3 reads CASSPRGIYEQYF. As DNA, the CDR3 is TGTGCCAGCAGTCCTAGGGGAATCTACGAGCAGTACTTC.

With respect to this clone: It may be a read error: a sequence one base away is much more abundant. The same CDR3 is also encoded by other DNA sequences in this sample. The chain uses TRBV19 and TRBJ2-3; D gene unclear. CDR1 and CDR2 (germline): LNHDA, SQIVND (reference sequence). V lost 5 bases and J lost 1, with 13 bases in between. This CDR3 is built from 15 residues. The CDR3 is CASSLGLRGTDTQYF. The DNA of the CDR3 is TGTGCCAGTAGTCTCGGTCTCCGTGGCACAGATACGCAGTATTTT.

The chain uses TRBV15 and TRBJ2-7; 10 bases are shared with TRBD1. Trimming took 0 bases from V and 0 from J; bases not matched to a gene: 8. This CDR3 contains 18 residues. CDR1 is LNHNV, CDR2 YYDKDF, per germline (reference sequence). The DNA for the CDR3 is TGTGCCACCAGCAGAGATGGACCGGGACAGGGGAGCTCCTACGAGCAGTACTTC. This sequence encodes CATSRDGPGQGSSYEQYF.

This sequence joins TRBV7-3 and TRBJ2-7, with D perhaps matching TRBD1 (6 bases). Germline assignment: CDR1 SGHTA and CDR2 FQGTGA. Deletions cut 2 bases from V and 5 bases from J, with 10 bases between. CDR3 length: 13 residues. The CDR3 sequence is CASSLGRGHEQYF. The CDR3 DNA is TGTGCCAGCAGCTTAGGCAGGGGTCACGAGCAGTACTTC.